This record looks at one T cell receptor beta chain sequence and its context. The CDR3 is made up of 16 amino acids. Germline CDR1 SGHDT, CDR2 YYEEEE. The junction had 5 bases not matched to a gene; V was cut back by 0 bases and J by 0 bases. The data were taken from a study of blood T cell repertoires in COVID-19. Study summary: Material from acute and convalescent COVID-19 was sourced from the United States, Italy and Spain. The analysed material was cDNA or gDNA that came from T cells, B-cell-depleted T cells, or PBMCs.

Original analysis: Reference gene primer amplification gave estimated nucleated cell counts. The method was immunoSEQ multiplex PCR; TCRdb's version includes in-frame clones alone and lacks a portion of them. V, J and clone size derive from that table, while D and trimming were established from the DNA sequence. This sample has 200,000 to 250,000 clones, with approximately 78% found just once. The clonotype originates from a woman aged 40 to 50 with acute or convalescent COVID-19. Specimen: peripheral blood. This sequence joins TRBV5-6 and TRBJ2-7; 8 nucleotides agree with TRBD2. DNA for the CDR3: TGTGCCAGCAGCTTGGGTAGCGGGACCTACTCCTACGAGCAGTACTTC. Residues: CASSLGSGTYSYEQYF.